This T cell receptor (beta chain) stems from a study of blood T cell repertoires in COVID-19. This table comes from immunoSEQ multiplex PCR, and its TCRdb copy is limited to in-frame clones, with some not included. In the table there are around 150,000 clones, roughly 82% of which are singletons. This clone was recorded only once. Losses at the gene ends were 4 bases for V and 4 bases for J; bases not matched to a gene: 3. The CDR3 has 14 residues. Germline CDR1 SGHTA, CDR2 FQGTGA. The sample consisted of peripheral blood. The gene calls are TRBV7-3 and TRBJ2-2, with 7 bases that match TRBD1. This receptor was obtained from a man aged 70 or older with acute or convalescent COVID-19. CDR3 in amino acids: CASSSTGVTGELFF. The CDR3 DNA sequence: TGTGCCAGCAGCTCTACAGGGGTCACCGGGGAGCTGTTTTTT.